This T cell receptor beta chain was sequenced for a study of blood T cell repertoires in COVID-19. Study-level background: PBMCs, B-cell-depleted T cells, or T cells provided the cDNA or gDNA that made up the material.

Original data processing: Reference gene primers were amplified, and this amplification served to estimate nucleated cell counts. The table came from immunoSEQ multiplex PCR; TCRdb's copy has only in-frame clones and leaves some out. V, J and clone size are taken as reported in that table, and D and trimming were inferred from the DNA itself. This sample has some 190,000 clones, with 80% found just once. For this clone: This same CDR3 is encoded by further DNA sequences in the sample.

Germline loops: CDR1 MNHEY, CDR2 SVGAGI. CDR3 length: 16 residues. The germline V and J ends were trimmed by 0 bases and 0 bases, with 9 bases remaining between them. Adults between about 18 and 95 years of age took part from 20 to 25 US areas. The sequence came from a man aged 30 to 45 with acute COVID-19. The rearrangement uses TRBV6-5 and TRBJ1-3; D not certain. The sample consisted of PBMCs or T cells enriched from blood (not recorded which). DNA of the CDR3: TGTGCCAGCAGTTACTCCCCGGGGAGCTCTGGAAACACCATATATTTT. Translation: CASSYSPGSSGNTIYF.